Presented here are 31 T cell receptor beta chains from one specimen sequenced in a study of shared clonotypes between healthy human individuals. Measured with immunoSEQ multiplex PCR; TCRdb has only the in-frame clones, and not every one. The table records around 980,000 clones, approximately 80% of them present only once. The sample comprised memory CD4+ T cells from PBMCs. Subset here: CD45RA-negative fraction. These receptors came from a man aged 18 to 35 in good health. Some clones in this sample may be carry-over from other donors' samples.

This clone was found a few times. This chain connects TRBV19 to TRBJ2-4, with D perhaps TRBD1 (6 bases). Trimming stripped 3 bases from V and 9 bases from J, with 15 bases between. Germline CDR1 and CDR2: LNHDA and SQIVND (reference sequence). The CDR3 runs to 14 residues. CDR3 residues: CASSIAQGEVIQYF. CDR3 sequence (DNA): TGTGCCAGTAGTATTGCACAGGGAGAGGTCATTCAGTACTTC.

V usage is TRBV6-1 and J usage is TRBJ1-1; tentatively, D is TRBD1 (5 bases). This CDR3 comprises 15 residues. Trimming took off 6 bases at V and 0 bases at J, with 14 bases between the two ends. Germline CDR1 MNHNS, CDR2 SASEGT. In DNA form, the CDR3 reads TGTGCCAGCAGGGGCCCCGGGGCAATGAACACTGAAGCTTTCTTT. It codes for CASRGPGAMNTEAFF.

The CDR3 DNA reads as TGCGCCAGCAGCCCTGCCTACCGGGTTTATGAGCAGTTCTTC. Translated: CASSPAYRVYEQFF. The V call is TRBV4-1, the J call TRBJ2-1; unclear D gene. Between the trimmed V and J ends, which lost 4 bases and 8 bases, there was a span of 15 bases. The CDR3 is 14 residues long. From germline, CDR1 is MGHRA and CDR2 YSYEKL.

This chain uses TRBV5-1 with TRBJ2-3, with D possibly TRBD2 on 5 matching bases. The CDR3 length is 14 residues. Trimming stripped 6 bases from V and 2 bases from J, with 13 bases between. Germline CDR1 is SGHRS and CDR2 is YFSETQ. The CDR3: CASTPGGLTDTQYF. The CDR3 DNA reads TGCGCCAGCACCCCCGGCGGGCTCACAGATACGCAGTATTTT.

V is TRBV6-5 and J is TRBJ2-2; no clear D. This CDR3 region has 14 residues. CDR1 is MNHEY, CDR2 SVGAGI, per germline. The V gene lost 0 bases and the J gene lost 5 bases, with 7 bases spanning the gap. The CDR3 nucleotides are TGTGCCAGCAGTTACTCGTGGCGGACCGGGGAGCTGTTTTTT. This encodes CASSYSWRTGELFF.

J is TRBJ2-2 and V is TRBV4-2, with 9 bases matching TRBD2. The CDR3 contains 16 residues. Germline CDR1 reads LGHNA; CDR2 reads YNFKEQ. The ends lost 0 bases at V and 6 bases at J; junction bases unmatched: 5. The DNA for the CDR3 is TGTGCCAGCAGCCAAGAGGGCGGGAGGGCCTCCGGGGAGCTGTTTTTT. It yields the protein CASSQEGGRASGELFF.

As regards this clone: This likely reflects a read error, since a far larger clone is one base away. Other DNA sequences in this sample translate to the same CDR3. The rearrangement links TRBV15 to TRBJ1-1; D gene unclear. Germline-derived CDR1 and CDR2 are LNHNV and YYDKDF (reference sequence). The length of the CDR3 is 15 residues. The CDR3 nucleotides read TGTGCTACCAGCAGAGATCTGATCCAGAACACTGAAGCTTTCTTT. Its protein product is CATSRDLIQNTEAFF.

The chain employs TRBV7-2 and TRBJ1-2, with D unresolved. Germline V gives CDR1 SGHTA, CDR2 FQGNSA. This CDR3 is built from 15 residues. V was clipped by 1 base and J by 8 bases, with 17 bases between them. Written as DNA, the CDR3 is TGTGCCAGCAGCTTAGTCGCGTCGGAAATGTTCGGCTACACCTTC. Its translation: CASSLVASEMFGYTF.

This clone was picked up one time. This chain links TRBV5-1 with TRBJ1-4, with D maybe TRBD1 (5 bases). The CDR3 contains 15 residues. CDR1 SGHRS and CDR2 YFSETQ come from the germline V gene. Trimming took off 3 bases at V and 4 bases at J, with 13 bases between the two ends. CDR3 in DNA: TGCGCCAGCAGCTCGGGGGATGGGGTTAATGAAAAACTGTTTTTT. As protein: CASSSGDGVNEKLFF.

This clone was found once. The chain couples TRBV29-1 to TRBJ2-7; the D is unclear. V shed 0 bases and J shed 7 bases, with 4 bases lying between them. The CDR3 runs 10 residues. The V gene's germline CDR1 is SQVTM and CDR2 ANQGSEA. The CDR3 region is CSVEDREQYF. Written as DNA, the CDR3 is TGCAGCGTTGAAGACCGGGAGCAGTACTTC.

Regarding this clone: In the same sample, other DNA sequences code for this CDR3. The CDR3 here is CASSSGSNQPQHF. The CDR3 DNA is TGTGCCAGCAGCTCAGGCAGCAATCAGCCCCAGCATTTT. The chain joins TRBV7-9 to TRBJ1-5, with no clear D. CDR1 SEHNR and CDR2 FQNEAQ come from the germline V gene (reference sequence). There are 13 residues in the CDR3. Deletions cut 4 bases from V and 1 base from J, with 5 bases between.

The CDR3 spells CASRDSTGLYSNQPQHF. DNA for the CDR3: TGTGCCAGCAGGGATTCGACAGGACTATATAGCAATCAGCCCCAGCATTTT. This chain connects TRBV28 to TRBJ1-5, with D maybe TRBD1 (6 bases). Between the trimmed V and J ends, which lost 6 bases and 0 bases, there was a span of 18 bases. Germline V lookup: CDR1 MDHEN, CDR2 SYDVKM. There are 17 residues in the CDR3.

The V gene is TRBV5-6, the J gene TRBJ2-7; D not resolved. The germline CDR1 and CDR2 sequences are SGHDT and YYEEEE. Deletions cut 6 bases from V and 2 bases from J, with 15 bases between. This CDR3 is 14 amino acids long. The CDR3 reads CASMMASNPYEQYF. In DNA form, the CDR3 reads TGTGCCAGCATGATGGCCAGTAACCCCTACGAGCAGTACTTC.

The rearrangement links TRBV12-5 to TRBJ2-2; no reliable D call. The CDR3 has 14 amino acids. Germline CDR1 and CDR2: LGHNT and FRNRAP. Trimming pared 1 base from V and 0 bases from J, leaving 3 bases between. The CDR3 loop reads CASGLGTNTGELFF. CDR3 bases: TGTGCTAGTGGTTTGGGCACGAACACCGGGGAGCTGTTTTTT.

In this sample, this clone turned up once. It may be a read error: a sequence one base away is much more abundant. In the same sample, other DNA sequences code for this CDR3. The chain carries TRBV28 and TRBJ1-2, with D perhaps matching TRBD1 (5 bases). From germline, CDR1 is MDHEN and CDR2 SYDVKM. The CDR3 sequence is 12 residues long. Trimming took 2 bases from V and 4 from J, leaving 5 bases between them. CDR3 nucleotides: TGTGCCAGCAGTTTAGGGACCTATGGCTACACCTTC. Residues: CASSLGTYGYTF.

The chain carries TRBV5-1 and TRBJ2-5; weak D call: TRBD1 (6 bases). The CDR3 length is 16 residues. V was clipped by 4 bases and J by 0 bases, with 16 bases between them. Germline CDR1 and CDR2: SGHRS and YFSETQ. The chain's CDR3 is CASSQVGTSYQETQYF. The CDR3 coding sequence is TGCGCCAGCAGCCAGGTCGGGACATCGTACCAAGAGACCCAGTACTTC.

The CDR3 DNA follows: TGTGCCAGCTCACCAGGGGCAGGGGCAGAGACCCAGTACTTC. It encodes CASSPGAGAETQYF. V is TRBV18 and J is TRBJ2-5, with D tentatively TRBD1 (6 bases). In germline, CDR1 is KGHSH, CDR2 LQKENI. This CDR3 is built from 14 residues. V dropped 2 bases and J dropped 4 bases, with 11 bases sitting between them.

The chain employs TRBV6-5 and TRBJ1-3; D may be TRBD1 (5 bases). Germline V gene lookup returns CDR1 MNHEY and CDR2 SVGAGI. The CDR3 spans 15 residues. V was pared by 0 bases and J by 4 bases, with 10 bases between. CDR3 nucleotide sequence: TGTGCCAGCAGTTACTCTCCGGGACTCGGAAACACCATATATTTT. Protein product: CASSYSPGLGNTIYF.

The rearrangement joins TRBV7-8 to TRBJ1-2; D is undetermined. V was pared by 2 bases and J by 4 bases, with 14 bases between. Germline-derived CDR1 and CDR2 are SGHVS and FQNEAQ. This CDR3 comprises 15 residues. CDR3 sequence (DNA): TGTGCCAGCAGCTTACGTTTGGGCCTAGGCTATGGCTACACCTTC. Residues: CASSLRLGLGYGYTF.

This clone showed up many times. The rearrangement links TRBV2 to TRBJ2-5, with TRBD2 as a possible D gene (5 bases). Germline loops: CDR1 SNHLY, CDR2 FYNNEI. There are 15 residues in the CDR3. Trimming pared 5 bases from V and 5 bases from J, leaving 18 bases between. The CDR3, as DNA: TGTGCCAGCAGTAGAGCCCAAGACGGGGAGGAGACCCAGTACTTC. Encoded protein: CASSRAQDGEETQYF.

This clone was seen only a few times. CDR3 DNA: TGTGCCTGGAGGTCAGGAAGGGGTGGTGGCTACACCTTC. This sequence encodes CAWRSGRGGGYTF. This chain uses TRBV30 with TRBJ1-2; D might be TRBD1 (5 bases). V was shortened by 3 bases and J by 7 bases, with 15 bases between the two germline ends. The CDR3 has 13 residues. CDR1 is GTSNPN, CDR2 SVGIG, per germline (reference sequence).

The count of this clone is one. J is TRBJ1-2 and V is TRBV5-1; D not certain. CDR3 length: 14 amino acids. The germline CDR1 and CDR2 sequences are SGHRS and YFSETQ. Trimming removed 2 bases from V and 4 bases from J, with 12 bases in between. CDR3 bases: TGCGCCAGCAGCTTCCGGGAGAGCGGCTATGGCTACACCTTC. Protein sequence: CASSFRESGYGYTF.

The chain joins TRBV4-1 to TRBJ1-1; perhaps TRBD1 as D (6 bases). CDR1 and CDR2 from the germline V gene are MGHRA and YSYEKL. Deletions cut 4 bases from V and 5 bases from J, with 14 bases between. CDR3 length: 14 amino acids. Here the CDR3 reads CASSRRKGGTEAFF. CDR3 DNA sequence: TGCGCCAGCAGCCGGAGAAAGGGGGGGACTGAAGCTTTCTTT.

The chain is built from TRBV28 and TRBJ2-2, with TRBD1 matching over 8 bases. The CDR3 is 15 residues long. Germline V lookup: CDR1 MDHEN, CDR2 SYDVKM. Unmatched junction bases numbered 5, after V lost 4 bases and J lost 4 bases. This CDR3 is CASSSQGVGTGELFF. The CDR3 DNA reads TGTGCCAGCAGTTCACAGGGGGTAGGCACCGGGGAGCTGTTTTTT.

V and J are TRBV2 and TRBJ2-5; D is possibly TRBD1 (5 bases). Germline assignment: CDR1 SNHLY and CDR2 FYNNEI. Trimming pared 7 bases from V and 7 bases from J, leaving 19 bases between. The CDR3 extends over 14 amino acids. The chain's CDR3 is CASIVQAELGTQYF. CDR3 bases: TGTGCCAGCATTGTACAGGCCGAATTGGGGACCCAGTACTTC.

The CDR3 loop reads CASRPDGSGNTIYF. For the CDR3, the DNA is TGTGCCAGCAGACCCGACGGCTCTGGAAACACCATATATTTT. This sequence joins TRBV6-5 and TRBJ1-3, with D unresolved. V was clipped by 6 bases and J by 0 bases, with 9 bases between them. CDR1 MNHEY and CDR2 SVGAGI come from the germline V gene. The CDR3 extends over 14 amino acids.

The gene calls are TRBV6-5 and TRBJ2-1; 9 bases match TRBD2. This CDR3 has 15 residues. Germline V lookup: CDR1 MNHEY, CDR2 SVGAGI. V shed 6 bases, J shed 1 base, and the junction held 4 bases outside the gene matches. Here the CDR3 DNA reads TGTGCCAGCAGGATAGCGGGAGCGTCCTACAATGAGCAGTTCTTC. Translated: CASRIAGASYNEQFF.

Of note for this clone: Different DNA sequences within this sample yield the same CDR3. This chain connects TRBV5-6 to TRBJ2-3; 7 bases align to TRBD2. Per germline, CDR1 SGHDT and CDR2 YYEEEE. CDR3 length: 16 residues. Germline trimming cut 0 bases from V and 3 bases from J; bases unmatched to any gene: 7. CDR3: CASSLVSGSGTDTQYF. The CDR3 bases are TGTGCCAGCAGCTTGGTTAGCGGGTCAGGTACAGATACGCAGTATTTT.

This chain links TRBV28 with TRBJ1-5, with a tentative D call TRBD1 (6 bases). Germline V lookup: CDR1 MDHEN, CDR2 SYDVKM. The CDR3 consists of 13 residues. Trimming removed 7 bases from V and 3 bases from J, with 10 bases in between. CDR3 loop: CASNRDLNQPQHF. The CDR3 bases are TGTGCCAGCAACAGGGACCTCAATCAGCCCCAGCATTTT.

The rearrangement joins TRBV4-3 to TRBJ1-4; TRBD1 might be the D (5 bases). CDR3 length equals 13 residues. Between the trimmed V and J ends, which lost 0 bases and 13 bases, there was a span of 12 bases. Germline V gene data show CDR1 as LGHNA and CDR2 as YSLEER. The CDR3 region is CASSQESRARLFF. Here the CDR3 DNA reads TGCGCCAGCAGCCAAGAATCCAGGGCAAGACTGTTTTTT.

The chain carries TRBV5-6 and TRBJ2-7; tentatively, D is TRBD2 (6 bases). Between the trimmed V and J ends, which lost 1 base and 7 bases, there was a span of 24 bases. The germline gives CDR1 SGHDT, CDR2 YYEEEE. This CDR3 contains 17 residues. The CDR3 bases are TGTGCCAGCAGCTTGTACGAGCGGTCGAGGACCCGGGGGGAGCAGTACTTC. As protein: CASSLYERSRTRGEQYF. Drawing the rest from reference TRBV5-6 and TRBJ2-7, the complete variable domain is DAGVTQSPTHLIKTRGQQVTLRCSPKSGHDTVSWYQQALGQGPQFIFQYYEEEERQRGNFPDRFSGHQFPNYSSELNVNALLLGDSALYLCASSLYERSRTRGEQYFGPGTRLTVT.